This record covers a single T cell receptor (beta chain). Its specificity is unknown. Blood samples were obtained at baseline, cycle 4 day 1, and cycle 7 day 1. The entry originates in a study of OX40 agonist ivuxolimab in advanced cancers. Overall study: With a range of roughly 20 to 90, age averaged roughly 60 years, and approximately 83% were male.

Generated by immunoSEQ multiplex PCR, the TCRdb table keeps only in-frame clones and is missing some. The sample carries around 67,000 clones, under 90% recorded once. Study conclusions and caveats: On average, CD8+ T cells had more expanded clones than CD4+. By week 6 at 0.1 to 3.0 mg/kg, blood CD4+ and CD8+ T cells had expanded clonally.

The source material was CD4+ or CD8+ T cells sorted from blood, sampled in a trial of the OX40 agonist ivuxolimab. The origin of this receptor is an adult with an advanced solid tumor such as melanoma, head and neck, liver or kidney cancer.

CDR3 DNA sequence: TGTGCCAGCAGCCAGGACTGGACGGGCACTTTATACAATGAGCAGTTCTTC. Residues: CASSQDWTGTLYNEQFF. The chain uses TRBV14 and TRBJ2-1; D is possibly TRBD2 (5 bases). This CDR3 comprises 17 residues. V was trimmed by 3 bases and J by 4 bases, leaving 19 bases between them. Per germline, CDR1 SGHDN and CDR2 FVKESK.